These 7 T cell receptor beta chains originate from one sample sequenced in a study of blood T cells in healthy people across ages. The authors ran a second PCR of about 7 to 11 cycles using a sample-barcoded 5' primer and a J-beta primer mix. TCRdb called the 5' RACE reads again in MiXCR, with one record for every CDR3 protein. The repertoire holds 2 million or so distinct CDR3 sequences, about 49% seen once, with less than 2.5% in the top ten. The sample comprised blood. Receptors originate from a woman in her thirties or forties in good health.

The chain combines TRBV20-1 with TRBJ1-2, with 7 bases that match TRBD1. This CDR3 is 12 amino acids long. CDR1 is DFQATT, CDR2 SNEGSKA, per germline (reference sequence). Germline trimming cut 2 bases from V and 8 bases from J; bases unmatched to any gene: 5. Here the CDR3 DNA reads TGCAGTGCTAGAAGCCAGGGGGAAGGCTACACCTTC. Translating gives CSARSQGEGYTF.

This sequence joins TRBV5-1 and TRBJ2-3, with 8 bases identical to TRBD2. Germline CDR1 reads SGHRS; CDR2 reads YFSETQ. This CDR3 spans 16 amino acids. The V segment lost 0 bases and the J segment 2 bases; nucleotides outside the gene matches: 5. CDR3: CASSLVGSGATDTQYF. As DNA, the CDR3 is TGCGCCAGCAGCTTGGTGGGTAGCGGGGCCACAGATACGCAGTATTTT. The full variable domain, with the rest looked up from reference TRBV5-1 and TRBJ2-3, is KAGVTQTPRYLIKTRGQQVTLSCSPISGHRSVSWYQQTPGQGLQFLFEYFSETQRNKGNFPGRFSGRQFSNSRSEMNVSTLELGDSALYLCASSLVGSGATDTQYFGPGTRLTVL.

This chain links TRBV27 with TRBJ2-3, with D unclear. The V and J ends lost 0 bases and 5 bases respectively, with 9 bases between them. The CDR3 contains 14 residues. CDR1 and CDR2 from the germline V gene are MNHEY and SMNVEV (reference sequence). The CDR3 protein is CASSLSSAGDTQYF. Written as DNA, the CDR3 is TGTGCCAGCAGTTTATCGAGCGCAGGAGATACGCAGTATTTT.

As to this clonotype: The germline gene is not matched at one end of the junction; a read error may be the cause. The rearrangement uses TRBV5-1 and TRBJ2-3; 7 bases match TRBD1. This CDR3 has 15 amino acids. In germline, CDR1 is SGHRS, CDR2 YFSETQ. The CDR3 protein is CASSKQGTSTDTPYF. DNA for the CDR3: TGCGCCAGCAGCAAACAGGGGACAAGCACAGATACGCCGTATTTT.

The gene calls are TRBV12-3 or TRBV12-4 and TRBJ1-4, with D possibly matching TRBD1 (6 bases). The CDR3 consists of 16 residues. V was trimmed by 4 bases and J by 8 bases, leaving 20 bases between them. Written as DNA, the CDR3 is TGTGCCAGCAGTTCGGCCCCGAGACAGGCCAGAGAAAAACTGTTTTTT. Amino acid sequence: CASSSAPRQAREKLFF.

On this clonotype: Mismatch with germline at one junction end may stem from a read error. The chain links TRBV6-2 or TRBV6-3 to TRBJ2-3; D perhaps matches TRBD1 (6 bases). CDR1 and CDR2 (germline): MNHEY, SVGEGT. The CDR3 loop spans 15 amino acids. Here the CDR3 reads CASSYGQGRTDSQYF. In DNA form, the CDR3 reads TGTGCCAGCAGCTACGGGCAGGGAAGGACAGATTCGCAGTATTTT.

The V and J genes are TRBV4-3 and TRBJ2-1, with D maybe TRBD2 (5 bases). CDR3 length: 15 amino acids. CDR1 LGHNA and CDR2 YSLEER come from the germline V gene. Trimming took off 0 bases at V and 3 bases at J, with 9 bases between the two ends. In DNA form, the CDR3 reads TGCGCCAGCAGCCAAGATACCGAGGGCTACAATGAGCAGTTCTTC. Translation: CASSQDTEGYNEQFF.